These 27 T cell receptor beta chains originate from one sample sequenced in a study of T cells expressing NK-cell markers. TCRdb re-called the 5' RACE reads, yielding one record per CDR3 amino acid sequence without DNA. The table for this sample gives 300,000 to 450,000 distinct CDR3 sequences. The specimen was blood T cells: a sorted CD56 or NKG2C T cell subset, CD4+ or CD8+ T cells, or bulk PBMC T cells (not recorded which). The receptors shown here come from a man aged 18 to 69 in good health.

The V call is TRBV6-1, the J call TRBJ2-1; TCRdb's D call, TRBD1, is unchecked because there is no DNA. The CDR3 totals 18 residues. In germline, CDR1 is MNHNS, CDR2 SASEGT. This CDR3 reads CASIAQGGVRSSYNEQFF.

V and J are TRBV7-9 and TRBJ2-5; TCRdb calls TRBD1, which cannot be checked without DNA. CDR1 and CDR2 from the germline V gene are SEHNR and FQNEAQ (reference sequence). The length of the CDR3 is 15 residues. CDR3: CASSLVGGFGETQYF.

The chain joins TRBV15 to TRBJ2-4. The CDR3 covers 16 residues. CDR1 is LNHNV and CDR2 is YYDKDF in the germline V gene (reference sequence). The CDR3 region is CATSRVPAGSKNIQYF.

This chain joins TRBV2 and TRBJ1-2; TCRdb's D call of TRBD1 is untestable without DNA. CDR1 is SNHLY, CDR2 FYNNEI, per germline. The CDR3 spans 13 residues. The CDR3 loop reads CASREGASYGYTF.

The chain links TRBV29-1 to TRBJ1-1; TCRdb's D gene call, TRBD1, goes unchecked for lack of DNA. The germline V gene encodes CDR1 SQVTM and CDR2 ANQGSEA. CDR3 size: 15 residues. CDR3 residues: CSVEGTGQNFGEAFF.

The chain combines TRBV7-9 with TRBJ1-4; no DNA is available, so the TRBD1 call from TCRdb remains unchecked. Germline values: CDR1 SEHNR, CDR2 FQNEAQ (reference sequence). The CDR3 is 17 residues long. The CDR3 protein is CASSLTGQGTSNEKLFF.

The V and J genes are TRBV3-1 and TRBJ2-5; TCRdb reports TRBD1, a call that lacks DNA to check it against. Germline V lookup: CDR1 LGHDT, CDR2 YNNKEL (reference sequence). This CDR3 is 17 amino acids long. This CDR3 is CASSQERFGGRSETQYF.

V gene TRBV12-3 or TRBV12-4 combines with J gene TRBJ2-3; TCRdb's D gene call, TRBD1, goes unchecked for lack of DNA. CDR3 length: 16 residues. CDR3 residues: CASSFYTGGRTDTQYF.

The rearrangement links TRBV9 to TRBJ2-2; TCRdb returns TRBD2, unconfirmable since there is no DNA. CDR3 length: 13 residues. CDR1 and CDR2 from the germline V gene are SGDLS and YYNGEE. The CDR3 sequence: CASSGRGSRELFF.

The rearrangement uses TRBV27 and TRBJ1-5. CDR1 and CDR2 from the germline V gene are MNHEY and SMNVEV (reference sequence). This CDR3 is 13 amino acids long. CDR3 loop: CASSWNSNQPQHF.

This sequence joins TRBV12-5 and TRBJ2-7; the TCRdb call, TRBD1, lacks DNA for checking. Germline loops: CDR1 LGHNT, CDR2 FRNRAP. The CDR3 consists of 13 residues. The CDR3 sequence: CASGGTDFYEQYF.

The chain joins TRBV28 to TRBJ2-5; as DNA is missing, the TRBD2 call by TCRdb cannot be tested. This CDR3 is built from 15 residues. The germline V gene encodes CDR1 MDHEN and CDR2 SYDVKM. CDR3 residues: CASSDRKGGQETQYF.

The V and J genes are TRBV5-1 and TRBJ2-1; the TCRdb D gene call, TRBD2, has no DNA to confirm it. Germline loops: CDR1 SGHRS, CDR2 YFSETQ. CDR3 length: 18 residues. The chain's CDR3 is CASSPSTGTTYSYNEQFF.

This chain connects TRBV27 to TRBJ2-3. Per the germline V gene, CDR1 is MNHEY and CDR2 is SMNVEV (reference sequence). The CDR3 covers 15 residues. The CDR3 region is CASSSGPLFGYTQYF.

The chain links TRBV6-1 to TRBJ2-5; lacking DNA, the TRBD2 call made by TCRdb goes unchecked. The CDR3 has 15 residues. The germline CDR1 and CDR2 sequences are MNHNS and SASEGT. The CDR3: CASSKGLGLAETQYF.

The genes are TRBV10-3 and TRBJ2-4; TCRdb proposes TRBD1, but this gene call is untestable without DNA. From germline, CDR1 is ENHRY and CDR2 SYGVKD. This CDR3 spans 13 amino acids. CDR3 loop: CAISEGQGNIQYF.

The chain couples TRBV5-6 to TRBJ2-3; TCRdb reports TRBD1, a call that lacks DNA to check it against. In germline, CDR1 is SGHDT, CDR2 YYEEEE. This CDR3 is built from 15 residues. CDR3 protein: CATSGTGVGTDTQYF.

This chain connects TRBV29-1 to TRBJ2-1; TCRdb reports TRBD1, a call that lacks DNA to check it against. CDR1 SQVTM and CDR2 ANQGSEA come from the germline V gene. The CDR3 has 16 amino acids. The CDR3 reads CSVEDVGQVSYNEQFF.

The rearrangement links TRBV20-1 to TRBJ2-5; the TRBD2 assignment by TCRdb is unverifiable without DNA. In germline, CDR1 is DFQATT, CDR2 SNEGSKA (reference sequence). The length of the CDR3 is 15 residues. The CDR3 reads CSAREPTSGQETQYF.

V is TRBV19 and J is TRBJ1-2. In germline, CDR1 is LNHDA, CDR2 SQIVND (reference sequence). This CDR3 is built from 12 residues. CDR3 amino acids: CASGTINYGYTF.

J is TRBJ2-5 and V is TRBV3-1; the D gene TCRdb calls, TRBD2, cannot be checked with no DNA. The CDR3 sequence is 14 residues long. Germline V lookup: CDR1 LGHDT, CDR2 YNNKEL (reference sequence). CDR3 loop: CASRLTSGGETQYF.

The chain carries TRBV28 and TRBJ2-2. From germline, CDR1 is MDHEN and CDR2 SYDVKM. The CDR3 covers 13 residues. The CDR3 region is CASREIFMGELFF. Full variable domain (remainder filled in from reference TRBV28 and TRBJ2-2): DVKVTQSSRYLVKRTGEKVFLECVQDMDHENMFWYRQDPGLGLRLIYFSYDVKMKEKGDIPEGYSVSREKKERFSLILESASTNQTSMYLCASREIFMGELFFGEGSRLTVL.

This chain uses TRBV20-1 with TRBJ2-7; there is no DNA to check the TCRdb D call of TRBD1. CDR1 and CDR2 (germline): DFQATT, SNEGSKA (reference sequence). CDR3 size: 13 residues. CDR3 region: CSAMRTGRYEQYF.

The V and J genes are TRBV30 and TRBJ2-5. The CDR3 covers 15 residues. Germline CDR1 is GTSNPN and CDR2 is SVGIG (reference sequence). The CDR3 here is CAWSLGTGSRETQYF.

The J gene is TRBJ2-7, the V gene TRBV15; TCRdb calls TRBD2, which cannot be checked without DNA. The CDR3 extends over 16 amino acids. CDR1 LNHNV and CDR2 YYDKDF come from the germline V gene (reference sequence). The CDR3 spells CATSRARGTLSYEQYF.

The chain carries TRBV12-3 or TRBV12-4 and TRBJ1-2. CDR3 length equals 14 residues. CDR3 sequence reads: CASSVSDGNYGYTF.

V and J are TRBV20-1 and TRBJ1-5; TCRdb calls TRBD1, which cannot be checked without DNA. CDR3 length: 12 amino acids. Germline-derived CDR1 and CDR2 are DFQATT and SNEGSKA (reference sequence). CDR3 loop: CSASGQDQPQHF.